The present entry profiles one T cell receptor beta chain with its context. The antigen is not known. The record originates from a study of OX40 agonist ivuxolimab in advanced cancers. Across the study: Patients took ivuxolimab, an agonistic anti-OX40 (CD134) antibody. Cohort: around 79% men, mean age around 55, aged roughly 20 to 79. One patient with hepatocellular carcinoma and two with cutaneous melanoma, three in all, had partial responses. Study-wide results and caveats: At doses 0.1 to 3.0 mg/kg, CD4+ and CD8+ clones expanded.

Germline loops: CDR1 SGDLS, CDR2 YYNGEE. This CDR3 comprises 14 residues. V lost 0 bases and J lost 5, with 12 bases in between. The assay was immunoSEQ multiplex PCR, and TCRdb's table has in-frame clones only and misses some. The sample has over 7,500 clones; roughly 70% are singletons. The V and J genes are TRBV9 and TRBJ2-7; D unclear. The receptor was isolated from an adult with an advanced solid tumor such as melanoma, head and neck, liver or kidney cancer. The source material was CD4+ or CD8+ T cells sorted from blood, sampled in a trial of the OX40 agonist ivuxolimab. CDR3 sequence (DNA): TGTGCCAGCAGCGTAGGGACCATCGGCCACGAGCAGTACTTC. It codes for CASSVGTIGHEQYF.